A single sample gave rise to the 5 T cell receptor beta chains below, sequenced in a study of shared clonotypes between healthy human individuals. Here immunoSEQ multiplex PCR was the method, and the copy in TCRdb shows in-frame clones only, minus some. The top ten clones hold about 0.06% of a sample with a few hundred thousand clones, 97% of them seen once. Sequencing was performed on naive CD4+ T cells sorted from blood. Sample subset: CD45RA+ positively selected. The receptor source for this set is a woman in her twenties or thirties in good health.

The V and J genes are TRBV4-1 and TRBJ2-1; D is ambiguous. CDR1 and CDR2 from the germline V gene are MGHRA and YSYEKL. There are 14 residues in the CDR3. The V gene lost 0 bases and the J gene lost 2 bases, with 5 bases spanning the gap. CDR3 nucleotides: TGCGCCAGCAGCCAAGAGACGGCCTACAATGAGCAGTTCTTC. It translates to CASSQETAYNEQFF.

V gene TRBV19 combines with J gene TRBJ2-1, with 9 bases aligning to TRBD2. The CDR3 has 16 residues. V was clipped by 10 bases and J by 2 bases; unmatched bases: 12. The germline CDR1 and CDR2 sequences are LNHDA and SQIVND (reference sequence). CDR3 in DNA: TGTGCCACCCAAAACGGAGCGGGAGGTCCCTACAATGAGCAGTTCTTC. It yields the protein CATQNGAGGPYNEQFF.

Comments on this clone: Additional DNA sequences in this sample encode the identical CDR3. The V and J genes are TRBV10-1 and TRBJ2-3; no clear D. Germline V gene sequence: CDR1 WNHNN, CDR2 SYGVQD (reference sequence). V lost 6 bases, J lost 0 bases, and 4 bases lay in between. There are 12 residues in the CDR3. This chain's CDR3 is CASSDSTDTQYF. The CDR3 DNA reads TGCGCCAGCAGCGACAGCACAGATACGCAGTATTTT.

The chain uses TRBV28 and TRBJ1-2; 7 nucleotides match TRBD1. Germline assignment: CDR1 MDHEN and CDR2 SYDVKM. The CDR3 contains 14 residues. J lost 3 bases, V lost 4 bases, and 5 bases had no gene match. CDR3 sequence reads: CASSSGGRYYGYTF. CDR3 DNA sequence: TGTGCCAGCAGTTCAGGGGGGCGCTACTATGGCTACACCTTC.

Note on this clone: The sample has other DNA sequences that encode this CDR3 too. The V call is TRBV6-1, the J call TRBJ1-5; D gene uncertain. CDR1 and CDR2 (germline): MNHNS, SASEGT. Trimming took off 6 bases at V and 0 bases at J, with 3 bases between the two ends. This CDR3 comprises 12 residues. CDR3: CASRGSNQPQHF. In DNA form, the CDR3 reads TGTGCCAGCAGGGGTAGCAATCAGCCCCAGCATTTT.